The source of this T cell receptor beta chain is a study of T cells in Graves' hyperthyroidism and ophthalmopathy. Study overall: The blood sample was taken at first diagnosis, before treatment began. Findings and limits, study-wide: The model made its ophthalmopathy prediction, and onset followed a median approximately 6 months later.

This CDR3 is 14 amino acids long. V lost 6 bases to trimming and J lost 5 bases; unmatched junction nucleotides: 8. Using RNA transcripts as the source, TCR beta CDR3 regions were amplified. With the HTBI primer set, the TCR CDR3 went through a first round of RT-PCR. A single record per CDR3 protein comes from TCRdb applying MiXCR to the multiplex PCR reads. The sample holds fewer than 650,000 distinct CDR3 sequences; 11% to 15% are singletons and the top ten take 5.8%. This clonotype was counted ten times or more. The antigen remains unidentified. Input material: blood. This TCR came from a young woman with Graves' hyperthyroidism that later progressed to Graves' ophthalmopathy. The chain uses TRBV12-3 or TRBV12-4 and TRBJ2-5; the match to TRBD2 covers 8 bases. The CDR3 is CASSPRASGETQYF. CDR3 nucleotides: TGTGCCAGCAGCCCCCGGGCTAGCGGGGAGACCCAGTACTTC.